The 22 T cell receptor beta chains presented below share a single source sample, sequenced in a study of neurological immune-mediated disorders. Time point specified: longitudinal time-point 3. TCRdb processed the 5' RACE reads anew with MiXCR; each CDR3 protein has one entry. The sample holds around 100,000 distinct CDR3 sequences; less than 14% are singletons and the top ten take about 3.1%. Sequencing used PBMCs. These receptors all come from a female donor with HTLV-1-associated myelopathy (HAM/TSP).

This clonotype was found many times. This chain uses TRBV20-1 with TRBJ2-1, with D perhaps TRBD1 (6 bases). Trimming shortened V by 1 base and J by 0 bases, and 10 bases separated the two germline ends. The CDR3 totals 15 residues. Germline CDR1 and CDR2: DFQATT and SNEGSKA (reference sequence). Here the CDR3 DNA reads TGCAGTGCTAGAGGGGGGCAGATCTCCTACAATGAGCAGTTCTTC. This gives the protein CSARGGQISYNEQFF.

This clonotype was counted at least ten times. CDR3 amino acids: CASSPNQGRRGYGYTF. The CDR3 DNA is TGCGCCAGCAGCCCTAATCAGGGGCGTCGGGGCTATGGCTACACCTTC. The chain has TRBV5-1 and TRBJ1-2; D may be TRBD1 (6 bases). V dropped 4 bases and J dropped 4 bases, with 20 bases sitting between them. The CDR3 runs 16 residues. CDR1 is SGHRS, CDR2 YFSETQ, per germline.

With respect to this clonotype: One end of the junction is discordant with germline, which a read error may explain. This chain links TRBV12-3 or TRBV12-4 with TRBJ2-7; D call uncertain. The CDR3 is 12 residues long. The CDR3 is CDSSPVSGEQYF. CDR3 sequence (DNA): TGTGACAGCAGTCCTGTGTCGGGCGAGCAGTACTTC.

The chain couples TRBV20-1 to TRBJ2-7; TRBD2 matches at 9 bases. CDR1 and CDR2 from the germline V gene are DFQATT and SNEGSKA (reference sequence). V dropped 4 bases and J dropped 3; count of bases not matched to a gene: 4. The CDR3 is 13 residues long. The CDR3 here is CSATSGGFYEQYF. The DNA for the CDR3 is TGCAGTGCTACAAGCGGGGGGTTCTACGAGCAGTACTTC.

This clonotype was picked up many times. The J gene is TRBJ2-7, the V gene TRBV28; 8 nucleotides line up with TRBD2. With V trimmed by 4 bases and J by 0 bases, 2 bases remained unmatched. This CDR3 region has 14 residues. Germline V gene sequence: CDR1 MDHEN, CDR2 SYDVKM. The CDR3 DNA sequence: TGTGCCAGCAGTTCGGGGGGGATCTCCTACGAGCAGTACTTC. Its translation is CASSSGGISYEQYF.

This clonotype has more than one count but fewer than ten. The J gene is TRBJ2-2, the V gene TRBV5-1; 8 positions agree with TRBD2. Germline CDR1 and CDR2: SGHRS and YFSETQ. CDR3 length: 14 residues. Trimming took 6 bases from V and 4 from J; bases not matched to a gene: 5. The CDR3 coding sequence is TGCGCCAGCACGGTTCTAGCGGGCACCGGGGAGCTGTTTTTT. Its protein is CASTVLAGTGELFF. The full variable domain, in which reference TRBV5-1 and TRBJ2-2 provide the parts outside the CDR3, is KAGVTQTPRYLIKTRGQQVTLSCSPISGHRSVSWYQQTPGQGLQFLFEYFSETQRNKGNFPGRFSGRQFSNSRSEMNVSTLELGDSALYLCASTVLAGTGELFFGEGSRLTVL.

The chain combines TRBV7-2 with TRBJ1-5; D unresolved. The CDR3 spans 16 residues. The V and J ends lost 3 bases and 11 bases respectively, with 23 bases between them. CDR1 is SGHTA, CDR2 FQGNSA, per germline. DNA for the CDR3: TGTGCCAGCAGCTTTAAGATTGGGCAGGCTCAGGTGTCCCAGCATTTT. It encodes CASSFKIGQAQVSQHF.

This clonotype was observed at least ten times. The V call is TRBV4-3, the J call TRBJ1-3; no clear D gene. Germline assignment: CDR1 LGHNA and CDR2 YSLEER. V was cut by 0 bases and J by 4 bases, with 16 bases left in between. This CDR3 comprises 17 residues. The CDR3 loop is CASSQEGSHSSGNTIYF. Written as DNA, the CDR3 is TGCGCCAGCAGCCAAGAGGGGTCACACTCATCCGGAAACACCATATATTTT.

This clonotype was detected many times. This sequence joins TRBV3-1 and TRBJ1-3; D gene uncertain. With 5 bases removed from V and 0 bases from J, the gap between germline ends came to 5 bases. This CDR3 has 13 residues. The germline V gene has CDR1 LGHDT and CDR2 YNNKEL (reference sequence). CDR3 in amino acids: CASSYNSGNTIYF. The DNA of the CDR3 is TGTGCCAGCAGCTACAACTCTGGAAACACCATATATTTT.

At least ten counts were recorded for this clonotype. The CDR3 DNA reads as TGCGCCAGCAGCTTAACAGGGGGCGTCAAGGCTTTCTTT. It is translated as CASSLTGGVKAFF. This sequence joins TRBV5-1 and TRBJ1-1, with TRBD1 identical over 9 bases. V lost 2 bases and J lost 11; bases outside the gene matches: 7. This CDR3 is built from 13 residues. Germline V gives CDR1 SGHRS, CDR2 YFSETQ.

As DNA, the CDR3 is TGCGCCAGCAGCCAAGGCCCGAGGCAGGGGGCCAACACCATATATTTT. It codes for CASSQGPRQGANTIYF. This chain connects TRBV4-1 to TRBJ1-3; 8 nucleotides match TRBD1. The ends lost 1 base at V and 7 bases at J; junction bases unmatched: 9. Germline values: CDR1 MGHRA, CDR2 YSYEKL. The CDR3 has 16 amino acids.

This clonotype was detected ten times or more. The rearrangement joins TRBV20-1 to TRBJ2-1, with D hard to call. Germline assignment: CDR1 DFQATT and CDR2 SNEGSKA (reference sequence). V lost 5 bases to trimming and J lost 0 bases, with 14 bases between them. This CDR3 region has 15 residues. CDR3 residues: CSAPDRTFSYNEQFF. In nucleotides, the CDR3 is TGCAGTGCTCCTGATAGGACGTTCTCCTACAATGAGCAGTTCTTC.

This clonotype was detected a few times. The chain's CDR3 is CASSARGGATGELFF. The DNA for the CDR3 is TGTGCCAGCAGCGCTCGCGGAGGGGCCACCGGGGAGCTGTTTTTT. The V gene is TRBV7-2, the J gene TRBJ2-2; possible D gene TRBD2, 6 bases. The germline V gene has CDR1 SGHTA and CDR2 FQGNSA. Trimming shortened V by 5 bases and J by 4 bases, and 14 bases separated the two germline ends. The CDR3 extends over 15 amino acids. Variable domain in full (rest from reference TRBV7-2 and TRBJ2-2): GAGVSQSPSNKVTEKGKDVELRCDPISGHTALYWYRQSLGQGLEFLIYFQGNSAPDKSGLPSDRFSAERTGGSVSTLTIQRTQQEDSAVYLCASSARGGATGELFFGEGSRLTVL.

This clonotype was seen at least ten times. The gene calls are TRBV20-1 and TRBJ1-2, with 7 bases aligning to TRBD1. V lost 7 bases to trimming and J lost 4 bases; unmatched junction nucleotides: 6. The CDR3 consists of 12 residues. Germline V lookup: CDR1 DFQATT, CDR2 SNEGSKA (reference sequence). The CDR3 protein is CSVKTGPYGYTF. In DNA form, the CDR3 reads TGCAGTGTGAAGACAGGGCCCTATGGCTACACCTTC.

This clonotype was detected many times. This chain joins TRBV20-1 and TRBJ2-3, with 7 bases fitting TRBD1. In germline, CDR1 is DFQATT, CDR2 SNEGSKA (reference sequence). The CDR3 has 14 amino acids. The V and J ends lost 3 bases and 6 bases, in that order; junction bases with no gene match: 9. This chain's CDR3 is CSASGTAKLDTQYF. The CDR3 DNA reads TGCAGTGCTAGCGGGACAGCCAAGTTGGATACGCAGTATTTT.

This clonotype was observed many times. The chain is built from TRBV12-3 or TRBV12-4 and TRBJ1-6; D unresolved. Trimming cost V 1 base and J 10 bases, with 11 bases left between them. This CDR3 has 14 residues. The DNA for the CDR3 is TGTGCCAGCAGTTTAGTGCTGGGAAAATCACCCCTCCACTTT. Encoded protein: CASSLVLGKSPLHF.

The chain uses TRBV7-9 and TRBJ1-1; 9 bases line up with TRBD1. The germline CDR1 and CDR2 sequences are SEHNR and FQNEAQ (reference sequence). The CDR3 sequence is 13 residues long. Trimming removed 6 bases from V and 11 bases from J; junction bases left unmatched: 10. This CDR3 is CASRETGTGMAFF. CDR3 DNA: TGTGCCAGCAGGGAAACCGGGACAGGGATGGCTTTCTTT. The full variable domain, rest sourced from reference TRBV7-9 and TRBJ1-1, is DTGVSQNPRHKITKRGQNVTFRCDPISEHNRLYWYRQTLGQGPEFLTYFQNEAQLEKSRLLSDRFSAERPKGSFSTLEIQRTEQGDSAMYLCASRETGTGMAFFGQGTRLTVV.

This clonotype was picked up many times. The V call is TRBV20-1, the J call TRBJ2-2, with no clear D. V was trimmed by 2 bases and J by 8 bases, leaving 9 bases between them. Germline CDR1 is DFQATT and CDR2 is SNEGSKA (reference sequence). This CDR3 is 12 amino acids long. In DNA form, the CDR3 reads TGCAGTGCTAGAACCGTTCAGGGGGAGCTGTTTTTT. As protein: CSARTVQGELFF.

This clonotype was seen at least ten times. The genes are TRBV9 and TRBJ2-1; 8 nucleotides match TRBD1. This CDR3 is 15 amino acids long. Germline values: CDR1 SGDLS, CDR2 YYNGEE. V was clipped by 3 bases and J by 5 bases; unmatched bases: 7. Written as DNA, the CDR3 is TGTGCCAGCAGCGGACGACAGGGGATAAACAATGAGCAGTTCTTC. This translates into CASSGRQGINNEQFF.

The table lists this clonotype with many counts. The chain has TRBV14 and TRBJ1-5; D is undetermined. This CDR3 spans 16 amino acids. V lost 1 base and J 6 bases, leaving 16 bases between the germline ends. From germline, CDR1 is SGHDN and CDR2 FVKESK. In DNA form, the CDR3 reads TGTGCCAGCAGCCAAGTCTCGTACCGAGCGGGTCAGCCCCAGCATTTT. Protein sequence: CASSQVSYRAGQPQHF.

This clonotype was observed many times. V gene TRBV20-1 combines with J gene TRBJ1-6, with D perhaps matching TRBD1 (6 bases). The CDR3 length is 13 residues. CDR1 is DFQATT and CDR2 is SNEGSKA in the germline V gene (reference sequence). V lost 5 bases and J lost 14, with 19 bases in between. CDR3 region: CSALDSQTLTLHF. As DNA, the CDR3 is TGCAGTGCTTTGGACAGTCAAACATTGACCCTCCACTTT.

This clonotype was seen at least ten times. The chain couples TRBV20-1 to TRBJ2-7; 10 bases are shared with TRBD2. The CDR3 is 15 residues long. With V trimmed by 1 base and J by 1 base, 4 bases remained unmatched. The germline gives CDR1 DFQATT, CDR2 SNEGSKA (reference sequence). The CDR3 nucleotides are TGCAGTGCTAGAGTAGCTAGCGGGGGATCCTACGAGCAGTACTTC. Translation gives CSARVASGGSYEQYF.